The 23 T cell receptor beta chains below were found in one sample sequenced in a study of cytomegalovirus exposure and HLA in healthy donors. The PCR employed 60 Vbeta primers together with 13 Jbeta primers. Generated by immunoSEQ multiplex PCR, the TCRdb table keeps only in-frame clones and is missing some. There are more than 85,000 clones in the sample; approximately 80% occur only once, and more than 0.95% lies in the top ten. The sequenced sample was PBMCs. The receptors were sampled from a young woman in good health and CMV-seronegative.

This rearrangement joins TRBV4-3 to TRBJ2-3, with TRBD2 matching over 7 bases. There are 17 residues in the CDR3. Losses at the gene ends were 0 bases for V and 1 base for J; bases not matched to a gene: 7. Germline-derived CDR1 and CDR2 are LGHNA and YSLEER. The CDR3 here is CASSQDFGAGGTDTQYF. The CDR3 DNA reads TGCGCCAGCAGCCAAGATTTCGGGGCGGGGGGCACAGATACGCAGTATTTT.

The DNA of the CDR3 is TGCGCCAGCTTAGGGACAGGGGGCGCCTACGAGCAGTACTTC. Amino acid sequence: CASLGTGGAYEQYF. The chain has TRBV10-2 and TRBJ2-7, with TRBD1 matching 12 bases. The CDR3 contains 14 residues. Germline CDR1 and CDR2: WSHSY and SAAADI. J lost 2 bases, V lost 8 bases, and 4 bases had no gene match.

The chain carries TRBV6-5 and TRBJ2-7, with 8 positions matching TRBD1. Trimming at V came to 5 bases and at J to 4 bases, leaving 4 bases not matched to a gene. There are 13 residues in the CDR3. Germline CDR1 reads MNHEY; CDR2 reads SVGAGI. CDR3 in amino acids: CASSPDRGYEQYF. CDR3 coding DNA: TGTGCCAGCAGTCCAGACAGGGGTTACGAGCAGTACTTC.

The count of this clone is one. The V and J genes are TRBV27 and TRBJ2-1; 13 bases are shared with TRBD2. After removal of 2 bases from V and 11 bases from J, the junction contained 9 bases not matched to a gene. This CDR3 is built from 16 residues. Germline V gene lookup returns CDR1 MNHEY and CDR2 SMNVEV (reference sequence). The CDR3 loop reads CASSLVLGLAGEQQFF. The CDR3 coding sequence is TGTGCCAGCAGTTTAGTCCTTGGACTAGCGGGGGAACAGCAGTTCTTC.

This clone was counted once. V usage is TRBV5-1 and J usage is TRBJ2-3, with D perhaps matching TRBD2 (6 bases). This CDR3 has 16 amino acids. Germline V gene data show CDR1 as SGHRS and CDR2 as YFSETQ. Trimming removed 3 bases from V and 1 base from J, with 15 bases in between. The CDR3 is CASSSHPGEGTDTQYF. The CDR3 DNA is TGCGCCAGCAGCTCACACCCGGGGGAGGGCACAGATACGCAGTATTTT.

This chain connects TRBV28 to TRBJ1-5, with 9 bases lining up with TRBD1. V shed 3 bases and J 6 bases; nucleotides not matched to a gene: 6. The germline CDR1 and CDR2 sequences are MDHEN and SYDVKM. The CDR3 covers 15 residues. The DNA of the CDR3 is TGTGCCAGCAGTTTGGCGGACAGGGGTCGTCAGCCCCAGCATTTT. It encodes CASSLADRGRQPQHF.

The V and J genes are TRBV5-4 and TRBJ2-5; D remains unclear. The DNA matches TRBJ2-7 better at its end, which makes the J call doubtful. The CDR3 contains 13 residues. Germline lookup yields CDR1 SGHNT and CDR2 YYREEE (reference sequence). The DNA of the CDR3 is TGTGCCAGCAGCTTGGGCCGGAACTACGAGCAGTACTTC. This encodes CASSLGRNYEQYF.

DNA for the CDR3: TGTGCCAGCAGCTTAACCCGCGGGGGCAGGCCCACCTACGAGCAGTACTTC. It specifies CASSLTRGGRPTYEQYF. This chain joins TRBV7-9 and TRBJ2-7; possible D gene TRBD2, 7 bases. CDR1 and CDR2 (germline): SEHNR, FQNEAQ (reference sequence). Trimming left V 2 bases short and J 2 bases short, with 19 bases between. CDR3 length: 17 residues. The full variable domain, with the rest looked up from reference TRBV7-9 and TRBJ2-7, is DTGVSQNPRHKITKRGQNVTFRCDPISEHNRLYWYRQTLGQGPEFLTYFQNEAQLEKSRLLSDRFSAERPKGSFSTLEIQRTEQGDSAMYLCASSLTRGGRPTYEQYFGPGTRLTVT.

V is TRBV30 and J is TRBJ1-4; D unclear. V lost 6 bases to trimming and J lost 8 bases, with 22 bases between them. Looked up from germline, CDR1 is GTSNPN and CDR2 is SVGIG (reference sequence). The CDR3 contains 15 residues. CDR3 loop: CACQDYGVTGEKLFF. The CDR3 nucleotides read TGTGCCTGCCAAGACTACGGGGTTACGGGGGAAAAACTGTTTTTT.

The rearrangement links TRBV28 to TRBJ1-2; TRBD1 is a possible D gene (6 bases). V gave up 1 base and J gave up 2 bases, with 11 bases separating them. Germline CDR1 reads MDHEN; CDR2 reads SYDVKM. The CDR3 runs 15 residues. CDR3 nucleotides: TGTGCCAGCAGTTTATTCACAACAGGGAACTATGGCTACACCTTC. Protein: CASSLFTTGNYGYTF.

This clone was seen a handful of times. The chain recombines TRBV6-5 with TRBJ1-4; D is unclear. Germline V CDR1 and CDR2: MNHEY, SVGAGI. Trimming took off 6 bases at V and 0 bases at J, with 8 bases between the two ends. This CDR3 comprises 14 residues. CDR3 coding DNA: TGTGCCAGCAGCACCAGTGCAACTAATGAAAAACTGTTTTTT. Translated, it gives CASSTSATNEKLFF.

The V gene is TRBV29-1, the J gene TRBJ2-1; 9 bases map to TRBD2. The CDR3 length is 15 residues. Germline assignment: CDR1 SQVTM and CDR2 ANQGSEA. V shed 4 bases and J 3 bases; nucleotides not matched to a gene: 7. CDR3 DNA sequence: TGCAGCGTTGCTGAGCGGGAGGTGCACTACAATGAGCAGTTCTTC. Protein product: CSVAEREVHYNEQFF.

This chain uses TRBV28 with TRBJ1-2; 7 bases are shared with TRBD1. From germline, CDR1 is MDHEN and CDR2 SYDVKM. There are 12 residues in the CDR3. V dropped 5 bases and J dropped 7; count of bases not matched to a gene: 4. The CDR3 spells CASSIRQGGYTF. In DNA form, the CDR3 reads TGTGCCAGCAGTATCCGACAGGGTGGCTACACCTTC.

This sequence joins TRBV11-2 and TRBJ2-5, with 7 bases matching TRBD1. Trimming at V came to 8 bases and at J to 1 base, leaving 13 bases not matched to a gene. CDR1 SGHAT and CDR2 FQNNGV come from the germline V gene. This CDR3 has 16 amino acids. CDR3 sequence: CASAETTTGIQETQYF. DNA for the CDR3: TGTGCCAGCGCCGAGACCACGACAGGGATCCAAGAGACCCAGTACTTC.

The rearrangement joins TRBV28 to TRBJ2-3; 14 bases fit TRBD2. The V segment lost 6 bases and the J segment 3 bases; nucleotides outside the gene matches: 8. Germline V lookup: CDR1 MDHEN, CDR2 SYDVKM. There are 17 residues in the CDR3. CDR3 loop: CASSTGLAGVITDTQYF. DNA of the CDR3: TGTGCCAGCAGCACGGGACTAGCGGGAGTTATTACAGATACGCAGTATTTT. Full variable domain (remainder filled in from reference TRBV28 and TRBJ2-3): DVKVTQSSRYLVKRTGEKVFLECVQDMDHENMFWYRQDPGLGLRLIYFSYDVKMKEKGDIPEGYSVSREKKERFSLILESASTNQTSMYLCASSTGLAGVITDTQYFGPGTRLTVL.

The rearrangement uses TRBV7-2 and TRBJ2-1; 9 bases fit TRBD1. CDR1 is SGHTA, CDR2 FQGNSA, per germline. The CDR3 totals 16 residues. J lost 5 bases, V lost 3 bases, and 8 bases had no gene match. The CDR3 here is CASSFPRDRVDNEQFF. DNA of the CDR3: TGTGCCAGCAGCTTCCCCCGGGACAGGGTTGACAATGAGCAGTTCTTC. The whole variable domain, filled in from reference TRBV7-2 and TRBJ2-1, reads GAGVSQSPSNKVTEKGKDVELRCDPISGHTALYWYRQSLGQGLEFLIYFQGNSAPDKSGLPSDRFSAERTGGSVSTLTIQRTQQEDSAVYLCASSFPRDRVDNEQFFGPGTRLTVL.

The chain links TRBV15 to TRBJ2-1; unclear D gene. The CDR3 covers 15 residues. With 0 bases removed from V and 2 bases from J, the gap between germline ends came to 8 bases. The germline gives CDR1 LNHNV, CDR2 YYDKDF (reference sequence). CDR3 protein: CATSRELDPYNEQFF. For the CDR3, the DNA is TGTGCCACCAGCAGAGAGCTAGACCCCTACAATGAGCAGTTCTTC. Full variable domain (missing parts from reference TRBV15 and TRBJ2-1): DAMVIQNPRYQVTQFGKPVTLSCSQTLNHNVMYWYQQKSSQAPKLLFHYYDKDFNNEADTPDNFQSRRPNTSFCFLDIRSPGLGDTAMYLCATSRELDPYNEQFFGPGTRLTVL.

V gene TRBV7-9 combines with J gene TRBJ2-7, with D perhaps matching TRBD1 (5 bases). V was trimmed by 1 base and J by 3 bases, leaving 7 bases between them. CDR3 length equals 13 residues. Germline CDR1 is SEHNR and CDR2 is FQNEAQ (reference sequence). The CDR3 coding sequence is TGTGCCAGCAGCTTAGGACAGATCTACGAGCAGTACTTC. It translates to CASSLGQIYEQYF. The full variable domain, rest sourced from reference TRBV7-9 and TRBJ2-7, is DTGVSQNPRHKITKRGQNVTFRCDPISEHNRLYWYRQTLGQGPEFLTYFQNEAQLEKSRLLSDRFSAERPKGSFSTLEIQRTEQGDSAMYLCASSLGQIYEQYFGPGTRLTVT.

In this sample, this clone turned up once. The rearrangement links TRBV5-1 to TRBJ2-4; D might be TRBD1 (6 bases). The CDR3 extends over 15 amino acids. V was clipped by 4 bases and J by 5 bases, with 16 bases between them. Germline-derived CDR1 and CDR2 are SGHRS and YFSETQ. The CDR3 region is CASSRQDPSENIQYF. CDR3 DNA sequence: TGCGCCAGCAGCCGACAGGACCCCTCCGAAAACATTCAGTACTTC.

The rearrangement links TRBV5-4 to TRBJ1-2; D possibly corresponds to TRBD1 (6 bases). Trimming removed 4 bases from V and 4 bases from J, with 23 bases in between. Germline-derived CDR1 and CDR2 are SGHNT and YYREEE (reference sequence). This CDR3 is 17 amino acids long. The CDR3 spells CASSLEIGTRVLYGYTF. CDR3 in DNA: TGTGCCAGCAGCCTCGAGATTGGGACAAGGGTACTCTATGGCTACACCTTC. Variable domain in full (rest from reference TRBV5-4 and TRBJ1-2): ETGVTQSPTHLIKTRGQQVTLRCSSQSGHNTVSWYQQALGQGPQFIFQYYREEENGRGNFPPRFSGLQFPNYSSELNVNALELDDSALYLCASSLEIGTRVLYGYTFGSGTRLTVV.

The rearrangement joins TRBV2 to TRBJ2-5; D possibly corresponds to TRBD2 (5 bases). Germline lookup yields CDR1 SNHLY and CDR2 FYNNEI. Trimming removed 7 bases from V and 5 bases from J, with 17 bases in between. This CDR3 contains 14 residues. CDR3 bases: TGTGCCAGCAACCCATCGGGGAAGGTGGAGACCCAGTACTTC. This codes for CASNPSGKVETQYF.

For this clone: The germline gene is not matched at one end of the junction; a read error may be the cause. The rearrangement links TRBV7-9 to TRBJ1-4; 7 bases line up with TRBD1. Germline V CDR1 and CDR2: SEHNR, FQNEAQ (reference sequence). The CDR3 is 15 amino acids. CDR3 region: CSSSSTGPGDEKLFF. CDR3 in DNA: TGTTCCAGCAGCTCGACAGGGCCGGGGGATGAAAAACTGTTTTTT.

This rearrangement joins TRBV7-9 to TRBJ2-1; 13 nucleotides agree with TRBD2. V was clipped by 5 bases and J by 8 bases; unmatched bases: 9. From germline, CDR1 is SEHNR and CDR2 FQNEAQ (reference sequence). This CDR3 has 16 residues. CDR3 coding DNA: TGTGCCAGCAGCGCCTGGGGGACTAGCGGGGAAGATGAGCAGTTCTTC. It specifies CASSAWGTSGEDEQFF.